The source of this TCR beta chain is a study of blood T cell repertoires in COVID-19. Study information: The cDNA or gDNA used as material had been derived from T cells, B-cell-depleted T cells, or PBMCs.

Original methodology: Quantification of nucleated cells was approximated via reference gene primer amplification. Generated by immunoSEQ multiplex PCR, the TCRdb table keeps only in-frame clones and is missing some. Clone size and V and J calls were adopted from that table, with D and trimming inferred from the DNA. Of about 230,000 clones in the sample, more than 65% were seen once. The CDR3 runs to 14 residues. The V and J ends lost 6 bases and 3 bases, in that order; junction bases with no gene match: 3. Germline V gene sequence: CDR1 LGHDT, CDR2 YNNKEL (reference sequence). This receptor was identified in a man over 45 with active or convalescent COVID-19. J is TRBJ1-1 and V is TRBV3-1 (or the pseudogene TRBV3-2); TRBD1 matches 11 bases. The source material was peripheral blood. CDR3 amino acids: CASSPGQGDTEAFF. CDR3 sequence (DNA): TGTGCCAGCAGTCCGGGACAGGGGGACACTGAAGCTTTCTTT.